The rows below give T cell receptor beta chains drawn from one sample of a study of vaccination and CD4 T cells after COVID-19. TCRdb ran MiXCR on the PCR reads and lists one entry per CDR3 protein. The table lists 9,500 to 15,000 distinct CDR3 sequences, 50% to 75% of them singletons. Antigens for these TCRs are unknown. Sequenced material: CD4+ T cells from blood, cultured in vitro. Source of these receptors: a human donor who had recovered from COVID-19. Both conserved end residues are part of each CDR3. Fields, in order: clone size, J gene, D gene, V gene, CDR3 DNA, CDR3 protein. A D gene is named only where the DNA matches it firmly. Expanded clones are given a class, and other clones once, few, many or no size at all.

-,TRBJ2-5,TRBD2,TRBV7-9,TGTGCCAGCAACAGCGGGGTAAAAGAGACCCAGTACTTC,CASNSGVKETQYF
few,TRBJ1-5,-,TRBV28,TGTGCCAGCAGTGTCCTACAGGGCAATCAGCCCCAGCATTTT,CASSVLQGNQPQHF
-,TRBJ1-6,-,TRBV20-1,TGCAGTGCTAGTCCCCGAATGGATTCACCCCTCCACTTT,CSASPRMDSPLHF
-,TRBJ2-7,TRBD2,TRBV2,TGTGCCAGCATAGGGACTAGCGGGAGATCGTACGAGCAGTACTTC,CASIGTSGRSYEQYF
-,TRBJ2-7,TRBD1,TRBV27,TGTGCCAGCAGTTTGAGGACAGGGGGCTACGAGCAGTACTTC,CASSLRTGGYEQYF
-,TRBJ1-2,-,TRBV4-1,TGCGCCAGCAGCCTTCCTCCAGGGACGGGGGAAAATGGCTACACCTTC,CASSLPPGTGENGYTF
-,TRBJ1-3,-,TRBV7-2,TGTGCCAGCAGCTTTAGGAGGGAAAACACCATATATTTT,CASSFRRENTIYF
-,TRBJ2-1,-,TRBV24-1,TGTGCCACCAGTGACCCAGGGGAAGGCTCCTACAATGAGCAGTTCTTC,CATSDPGEGSYNEQFF
-,TRBJ1-5,-,TRBV24-1,TGTGCCACCCAGCATGGAGGAGTTGGTCAGCCCCAGCATTTT,CATQHGGVGQPQHF
-,TRBJ2-7,-,TRBV6-1,TGTGCCAGCACTGGGGCCACCTACGAGCAGTACTTC,CASTGATYEQYF
-,TRBJ1-5,TRBD1,TRBV20-1,TGCAGTGTCCCGGCCCCGGGACAGGTGATAGAGCCCCAGCATTTT,CSVPAPGQVIEPQHF
few,TRBJ2-5,-,TRBV7-2,TGTGCCAGCAGCCCGAGAGGGGAAGAAGAGACCCAGTACTTC,CASSPRGEEETQYF
once,TRBJ2-3,-,TRBV2,TGTGCCAGCAGTGATGGGCTAGCGCGAGTCACAGATACGCAGTATTTT,CASSDGLARVTDTQYF
-,TRBJ1-2,TRBD1,TRBV7-6,TGTGCCAGCAGCTTGTGGGCCGTGGGACAGGGTAACTATGGCTACACCTTC,CASSLWAVGQGNYGYTF
-,TRBJ1-3,-,TRBV20-1,TGCAGTGCTCGGCCCGGTGACGGTCGAAACACCATATATTTT,CSARPGDGRNTIYF
-,TRBJ2-1,TRBD2,TRBV7-2,TGTGCCAGCAGCCAAAGGTGGGGGGCTAGCGGGCCTGATTACAATGAGCAGTTCTTC,CASSQRWGASGPDYNEQFF
few,TRBJ1-5,-,TRBV20-1,TGCAGTGCTCAGGACAGCATCAATCAGCCCCAGCATTTT,CSAQDSINQPQHF
-,TRBJ2-1,TRBD2,TRBV19,TGTGCCAGTAGTACCGCATCTAGCGGGAGAGTGTTCTTC,CASSTASSGRVFF
-,TRBJ2-7,TRBD2,TRBV28,TGTGCCAGCAGTTCCGGGGCACTAGCGGGAGTTTACGAGCAGTACTTC,CASSSGALAGVYEQYF
-,TRBJ2-5,-,TRBV2,TGTGCCAGCGGAAGGTCCGTTGGTTGGGAGACCCAGTACTTC,CASGRSVGWETQYF
-,TRBJ2-2,TRBD1,TRBV20-1,TGCAGTGCCCCCCTTGGGACAGGGGGCACGAACACCGGGGAGCTGTTTTTT,CSAPLGTGGTNTGELFF